These T cell receptor beta chains were read from a single sample in a study of cytomegalovirus exposure and HLA in healthy donors. Here immunoSEQ multiplex PCR was the method, and the copy in TCRdb shows in-frame clones only, minus some. The repertoire holds around 200,000 clones, around 83% seen once, with about 2.6% in the top ten. Sequencing used PBMCs. These receptors were taken from a woman aged 40 to 50 in good health and CMV-seronegative. The CDR3 runs from the conserved cysteine through the conserved F or W. D genes are given only for firm matches. Rows may omit the clone size; those that give it use once, few, many or a size class.

clone_size,d_call,j_call,v_call,cdr3_nt,cdr3_aa
-,TRBD1,TRBJ1-2,TRBV10-3,TGTGCCATCAGTGAGTGGAGCAGGGGGCAGGGGAGCTACACCTTC,CAISEWSRGQGSYTF
-,-,TRBJ1-1,TRBV4-1,TGCGCCAGCAGTACCAAGCCGGGTCACACTGAAGCTTTCTTT,CASSTKPGHTEAFF
-,TRBD2,TRBJ2-5,TRBV2,TGTGCCAGCAGTGAATCGGGGGAGGGATGGGAGCAGTACTTC,CASSESGEGWEQYF
-,TRBD2,TRBJ2-1,TRBV5-1,TGCGCCAGCAGCCTCGGGACTAGCGCCGACAATGAGCAGTTCTTC,CASSLGTSADNEQFF
-,TRBD1,TRBJ2-1,TRBV7-2,TGTGCCAGCAGCCTTTGGGACAGGGGAGGTAATGAGCAGTTCTTC,CASSLWDRGGNEQFF
-,TRBD1,TRBJ1-2,TRBV4-2,TGTGCCAGCAGCCAAGAGACGGGACAGGGAAATGGCTACACCTTC,CASSQETGQGNGYTF
-,-,TRBJ2-2,TRBV7-2,TGTGCCAGCAGCCCCCTCGCGAACACCGGGGAGCTGTTTTTT,CASSPLANTGELFF
-,TRBD2,TRBJ2-2,TRBV11-2,TGTGCCAGCAGCTTCGCCACCGGGACTAGCACGTCGAACACCGGGGAGCTGTTTTTT,CASSFATGTSTSNTGELFF
-,TRBD1,TRBJ1-1,TRBV18,TGTGCCAGCCAGGGGCAGGGGGCTATGAACACTGAAGCTTTCTTT,CASQGQGAMNTEAFF
-,TRBD1,TRBJ2-7,TRBV5-1,TGCGCCAGCAGCTCCGGACAGGGGACCTACGAGCAGTACTTC,CASSSGQGTYEQYF
-,-,TRBJ2-7,TRBV5-5,TGTGCCAGCAGCTTAGCCCAGGGAAGCGGGGAGCAGTACTTC,CASSLAQGSGEQYF
once,-,TRBJ1-2,TRBV7-6,TGTGCCAGCAGCAATTATAATCAGGGCAACTATGGCTACACCTTC,CASSNYNQGNYGYTF
-,-,TRBJ1-4,TRBV6-1,TGTGCCAGCACGCGAGGGACTCTTAATGAAAAACTGTTTTTT,CASTRGTLNEKLFF
-,TRBD1,TRBJ2-5,TRBV29-1,TGCAGCGTCCAATGGGGGACAGGGGTATTGGAGACCCAGTACTTC,CSVQWGTGVLETQYF
-,TRBD1,TRBJ1-2,TRBV19,TGTGCCAGCTACCACTGGACAGGGGGGTTATTCAACTATGGCTACACCTTC,CASYHWTGGLFNYGYTF
-,-,TRBJ2-2,TRBV6-1,TGTGCCAGCAGTGAAGGTGGTAGCGTCACGACCGGGGAGCTGTTTTTT,CASSEGGSVTTGELFF
-,TRBD2,TRBJ2-1,TRBV2,TGTGCCAGCAGGACTAGCGGGAATGAGCAGTTCTTC,CASRTSGNEQFF
-,TRBD2,TRBJ2-1,TRBV5-1,TGCGCCAGCAGCTTGGGACTAGCGGTTTACAATGAGCAGTTCTTC,CASSLGLAVYNEQFF
-,-,TRBJ2-1,TRBV2,TGTGCCAGCAGTGCCCCGGTGGACTTTTGGAGCTCCTACAATGAGCAGTTCTTC,CASSAPVDFWSSYNEQFF
-,TRBD2,TRBJ2-7,TRBV5-1,TGCGCCAGCAGAAGCCTGGGACTAGCGGGAGGCTACGAGCAGTACTTC,CASRSLGLAGGYEQYF